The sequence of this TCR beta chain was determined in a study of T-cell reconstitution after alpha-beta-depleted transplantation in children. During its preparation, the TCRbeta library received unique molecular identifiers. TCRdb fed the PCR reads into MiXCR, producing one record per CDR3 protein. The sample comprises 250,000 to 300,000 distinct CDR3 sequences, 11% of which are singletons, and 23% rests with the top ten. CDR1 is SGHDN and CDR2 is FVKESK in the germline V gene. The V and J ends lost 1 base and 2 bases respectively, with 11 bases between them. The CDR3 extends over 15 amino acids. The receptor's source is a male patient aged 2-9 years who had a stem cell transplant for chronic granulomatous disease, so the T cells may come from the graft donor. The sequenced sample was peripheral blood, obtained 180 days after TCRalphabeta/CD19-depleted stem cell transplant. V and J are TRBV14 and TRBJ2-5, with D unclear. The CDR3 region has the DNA TGTGCCAGCAGCCAAGGCCTCTGTATACAAGAGACCCAGTACTTC. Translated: CASSQGLCIQETQYF.